One and the same sample provided the 8 T cell receptor beta chains below, sequenced in a study of blood T cells in healthy people across ages. A sample-barcoded 5' primer and a J-beta primer mix were used in a second PCR of about 7 to 12 cycles. TCRdb reprocessed the 5' RACE reads with MiXCR, giving one entry per CDR3 protein. The table has some 790,000 distinct CDR3 sequences, around 26% seen once. Sequenced: blood. These receptors all stem from a woman aged 80 or over in good health.

On this clonotype: Given a much more abundant clone one base away, this may be a read error. This chain joins TRBV20-1 and TRBJ2-1, with unresolved D. CDR3 length: 15 amino acids. Germline V gene data show CDR1 as DFQATT and CDR2 as SNEGSKA (reference sequence). V lost 3 bases to trimming and J lost 5 bases, with 17 bases between them. The CDR3 sequence is CSASDEARFNNEQFF. The CDR3, as DNA: TGCAGTGCTAGTGATGAGGCCCGCTTCAACAATGAGCAGTTCTTC.

This clonotype was seen repeatedly, ten times or more. The chain couples TRBV5-1 to TRBJ2-1, with 8 bases matching TRBD2. This CDR3 contains 18 residues. The germline V gene encodes CDR1 SGHRS and CDR2 YFSETQ. V dropped 2 bases and J dropped 0; count of bases not matched to a gene: 10. The CDR3 DNA reads as TGCGCCAGCAGCTTTAGTCGCGGGGGGCGGAGCTCCTACAATGAGCAGTTCTTC. This sequence encodes CASSFSRGGRSSYNEQFF.

This rearrangement joins TRBV5-6 to TRBJ1-6; TRBD1 might be the D (6 bases). V gave up 4 bases and J gave up 7 bases, with 15 bases separating them. Looked up from germline, CDR1 is SGHDT and CDR2 is YYEEEE. This CDR3 is built from 15 residues. CDR3: CASSPLGQLNSPLHF. CDR3 bases: TGTGCCAGCAGCCCACTCGGACAGTTAAATTCACCCCTCCACTTT.

The genes are TRBV6-2 or TRBV6-3 and TRBJ1-6; 8 bases line up with TRBD1. V lost 9 bases and J lost 5; bases outside the gene matches: 3. The germline V gene has CDR1 MNHEY and CDR2 SVGEGT. The CDR3 has 13 residues. For the CDR3, the DNA is TGTGCCAGTACGGGACAGGATAATTCACCCCTCCACTTT. It translates to CASTGQDNSPLHF.

This clonotype was found many times. The rearrangement uses TRBV20-1 and TRBJ1-1; maybe TRBD1 (5 bases). The CDR3 runs 19 residues. Germline CDR1 is DFQATT and CDR2 is SNEGSKA (reference sequence). Between the trimmed V and J ends, which lost 0 bases and 2 bases, there was a span of 25 bases. CDR3 coding DNA: TGCAGTGCTAGAGATAGTTATGCCGCGGGGGGACTGGCTAACACTGAAGCTTTCTTT. It specifies CSARDSYAAGGLANTEAFF.

This clonotype was detected many times. J is TRBJ2-7 and V is TRBV20-1, with D perhaps assigned TRBD1 or TRBD2 (5 bases each). Per the germline V gene, CDR1 is DFQATT and CDR2 is SNEGSKA (reference sequence). The CDR3 loop spans 16 amino acids. Trimming stripped 0 bases from V and 7 bases from J, with 22 bases between. CDR3 nucleotide sequence: TGCAGTGCTAGAGATATGAGGGGCTCGGCGGATAGAGAGCAGTACTTC. Its protein is CSARDMRGSADREQYF.

Ten or more counts support this clonotype. The chain links TRBV6-6 to TRBJ2-3; 10 nucleotides align to TRBD2. Germline assignment: CDR1 MNHNY and CDR2 SVGAGI (reference sequence). The junction had 1 base not matched to a gene; V was cut back by 3 bases and J by 1 base. The CDR3 contains 15 residues. CDR3 protein: CASSYGLAGTDTQYF. The DNA of the CDR3 is TGTGCCAGCAGTTATGGACTAGCGGGCACAGATACGCAGTATTTT.

This clonotype was observed at least ten times. The chain joins TRBV12-3 or TRBV12-4 to TRBJ1-6, with D unresolved. This CDR3 spans 13 amino acids. The ends were cut back, 4 bases at V and 7 bases at J, with 8 bases in the middle. DNA of the CDR3: TGTGCCAGCAGTTCTGGACCAAATTCACCCCTCCACTTT. The encoded protein is CASSSGPNSPLHF.